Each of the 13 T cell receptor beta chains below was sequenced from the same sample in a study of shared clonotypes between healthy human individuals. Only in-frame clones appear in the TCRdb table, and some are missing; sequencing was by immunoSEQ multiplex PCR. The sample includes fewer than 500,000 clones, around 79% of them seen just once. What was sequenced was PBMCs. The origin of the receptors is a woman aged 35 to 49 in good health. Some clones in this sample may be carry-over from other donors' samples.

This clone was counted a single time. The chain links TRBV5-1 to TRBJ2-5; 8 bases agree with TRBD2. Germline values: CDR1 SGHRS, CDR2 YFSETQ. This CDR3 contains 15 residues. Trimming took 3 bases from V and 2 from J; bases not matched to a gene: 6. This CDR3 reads CASSYLAGGQETQYF. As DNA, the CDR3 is TGCGCCAGCAGCTACCTAGCGGGTGGGCAAGAGACCCAGTACTTC.

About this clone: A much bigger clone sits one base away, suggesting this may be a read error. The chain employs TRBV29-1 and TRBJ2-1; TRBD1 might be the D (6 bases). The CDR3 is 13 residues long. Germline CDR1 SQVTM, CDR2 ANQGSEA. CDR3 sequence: CSGGLRGYNGQFF. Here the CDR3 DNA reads TGCAGCGGTGGCCTTAGGGGGTACAATGGGCAGTTCTTC.

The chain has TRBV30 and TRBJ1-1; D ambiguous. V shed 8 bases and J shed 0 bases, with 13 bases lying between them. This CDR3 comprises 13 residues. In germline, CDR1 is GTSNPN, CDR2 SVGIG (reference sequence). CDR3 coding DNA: TGTGCCCTCTTCAACGAACTGAACACTGAAGCTTTCTTT. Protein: CALFNELNTEAFF.

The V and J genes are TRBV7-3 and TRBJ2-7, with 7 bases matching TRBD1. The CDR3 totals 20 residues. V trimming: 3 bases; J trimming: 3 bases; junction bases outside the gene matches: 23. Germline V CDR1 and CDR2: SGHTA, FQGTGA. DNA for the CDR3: TGTGCCAGCAGCTTTCCAACCGGGACAGCGCATTACTTTCGGGACTACGAGCAGTACTTC. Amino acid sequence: CASSFPTGTAHYFRDYEQYF.

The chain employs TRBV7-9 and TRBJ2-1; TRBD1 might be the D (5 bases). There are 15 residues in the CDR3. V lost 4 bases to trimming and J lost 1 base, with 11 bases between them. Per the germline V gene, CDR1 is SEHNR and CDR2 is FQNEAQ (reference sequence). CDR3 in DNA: TGTGCCAGCAGCTCGACAGCCCCATCCTACAATGAGCAGTTCTTC. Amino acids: CASSSTAPSYNEQFF.

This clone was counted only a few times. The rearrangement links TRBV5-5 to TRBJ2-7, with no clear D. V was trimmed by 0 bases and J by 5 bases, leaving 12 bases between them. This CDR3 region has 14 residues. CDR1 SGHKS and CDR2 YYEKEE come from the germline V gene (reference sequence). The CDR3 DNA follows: TGTGCCAGCAGCTTGGACAGAATCGCCAACGAGCAGTACTTC. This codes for CASSLDRIANEQYF.

The DNA of the CDR3 is TGTGCCATCAGTGAGTTACTAGCTACGCAGTATTTT. Translation: CAISELLATQYF. The chain is built from TRBV10-3 and TRBJ2-3; possible D gene TRBD2, 6 bases. Germline V gives CDR1 ENHRY, CDR2 SYGVKD. The CDR3 has 12 residues. Trimming shortened V by 1 base and J by 8 bases, and 7 bases separated the two germline ends.

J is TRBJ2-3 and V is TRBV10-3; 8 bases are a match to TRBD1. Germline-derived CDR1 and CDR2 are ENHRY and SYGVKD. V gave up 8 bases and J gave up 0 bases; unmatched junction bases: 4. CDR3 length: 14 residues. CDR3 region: CAIAGGFSTDTQYF. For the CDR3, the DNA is TGTGCCATCGCAGGGGGCTTTAGCACAGATACGCAGTATTTT.

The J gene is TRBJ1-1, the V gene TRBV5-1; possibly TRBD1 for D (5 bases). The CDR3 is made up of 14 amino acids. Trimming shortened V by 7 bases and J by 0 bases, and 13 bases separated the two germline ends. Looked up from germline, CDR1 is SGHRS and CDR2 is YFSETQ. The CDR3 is CASSKQALNTEAFF. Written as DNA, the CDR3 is TGCGCCAGCTCCAAACAGGCCCTGAACACTGAAGCTTTCTTT. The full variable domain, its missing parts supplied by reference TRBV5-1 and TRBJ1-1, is KAGVTQTPRYLIKTRGQQVTLSCSPISGHRSVSWYQQTPGQGLQFLFEYFSETQRNKGNFPGRFSGRQFSNSRSEMNVSTLELGDSALYLCASSKQALNTEAFFGQGTRLTVV.

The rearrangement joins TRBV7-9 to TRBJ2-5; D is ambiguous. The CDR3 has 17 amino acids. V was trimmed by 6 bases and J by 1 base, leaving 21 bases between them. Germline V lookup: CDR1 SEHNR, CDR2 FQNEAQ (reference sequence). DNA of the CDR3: TGTGCCAGCAGTAACAAGATCCCCAACCGGGCCCAAGAGACCCAGTACTTC. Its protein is CASSNKIPNRAQETQYF.

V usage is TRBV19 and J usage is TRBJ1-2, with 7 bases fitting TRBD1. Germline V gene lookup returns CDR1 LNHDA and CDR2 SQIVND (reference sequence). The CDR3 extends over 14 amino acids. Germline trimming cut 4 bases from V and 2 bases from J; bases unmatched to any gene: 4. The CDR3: CASSTRGQNYGYTF. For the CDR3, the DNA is TGTGCCAGTAGTACAAGGGGGCAAAACTATGGCTACACCTTC.

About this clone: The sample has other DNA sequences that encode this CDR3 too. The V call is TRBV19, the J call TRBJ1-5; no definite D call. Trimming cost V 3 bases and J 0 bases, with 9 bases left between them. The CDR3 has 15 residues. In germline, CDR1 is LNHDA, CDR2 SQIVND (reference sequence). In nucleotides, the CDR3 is TGTGCCAGTAGTATTGTCGGAAATAGCAATCAGCCCCAGCATTTT. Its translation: CASSIVGNSNQPQHF.

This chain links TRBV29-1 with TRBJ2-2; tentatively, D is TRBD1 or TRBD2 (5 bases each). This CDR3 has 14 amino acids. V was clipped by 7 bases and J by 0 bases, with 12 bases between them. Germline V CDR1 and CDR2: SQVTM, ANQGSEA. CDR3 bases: TGCAGCGCCTTCGGGACGGCGAACACCGGGGAGCTGTTTTTT. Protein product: CSAFGTANTGELFF.